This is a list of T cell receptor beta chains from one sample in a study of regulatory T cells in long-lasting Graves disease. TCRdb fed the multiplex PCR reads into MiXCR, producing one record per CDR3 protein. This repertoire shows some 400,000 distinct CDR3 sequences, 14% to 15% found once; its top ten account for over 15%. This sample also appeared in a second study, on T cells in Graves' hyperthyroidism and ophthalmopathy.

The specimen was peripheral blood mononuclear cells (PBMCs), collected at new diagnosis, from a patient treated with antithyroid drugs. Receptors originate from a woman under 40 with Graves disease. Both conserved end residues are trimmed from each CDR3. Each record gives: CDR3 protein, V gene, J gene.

ASSSVTGGPVPNEQF	TRBV5-8	TRBJ2-1
ASSLVGDAYEQY	TRBV28	TRBJ2-7
ATSTVERQLGQH	TRBV24-1	TRBJ1-5
ASSLYRGGQVYGYT	TRBV28	TRBJ1-2
ARQGQGSNGYT	TRBV2	TRBJ1-2
ASSPRGSTNTGELF	TRBV7-8	TRBJ2-2
ASKVDRRPEKLF	TRBV2	TRBJ1-4
ASSPWTSEGNEQF	TRBV18	TRBJ2-1
ASSEFSLAGSPGNTQY	TRBV2	TRBJ2-3
ASSLEGAAKNIQY	TRBV28	TRBJ2-4
ASSQGLAGARGELF	TRBV28	TRBJ2-2
AIQWGNEQF	TRBV24-1	TRBJ2-1